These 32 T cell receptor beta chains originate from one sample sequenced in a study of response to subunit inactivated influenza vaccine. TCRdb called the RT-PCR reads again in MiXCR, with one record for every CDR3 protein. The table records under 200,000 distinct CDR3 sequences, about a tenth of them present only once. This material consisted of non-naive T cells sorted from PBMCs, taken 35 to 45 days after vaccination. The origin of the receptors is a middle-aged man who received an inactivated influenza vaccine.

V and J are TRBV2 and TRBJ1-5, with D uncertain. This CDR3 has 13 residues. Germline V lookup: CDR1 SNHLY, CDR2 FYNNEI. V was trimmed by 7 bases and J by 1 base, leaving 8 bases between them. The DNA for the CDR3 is TGTGCCAGCAATATGGCCAGCAATCAGCCCCAGCATTTT. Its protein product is CASNMASNQPQHF.

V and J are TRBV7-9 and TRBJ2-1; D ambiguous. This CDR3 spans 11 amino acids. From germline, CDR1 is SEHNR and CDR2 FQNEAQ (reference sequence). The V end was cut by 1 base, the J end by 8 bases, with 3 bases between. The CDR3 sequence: CASSLEDEQFF. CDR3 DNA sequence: TGTGCCAGCAGCTTAGAGGATGAGCAGTTCTTC.

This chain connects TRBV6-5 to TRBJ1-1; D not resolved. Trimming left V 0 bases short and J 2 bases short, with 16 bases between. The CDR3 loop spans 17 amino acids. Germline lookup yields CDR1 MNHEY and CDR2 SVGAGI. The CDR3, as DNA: TGTGCCAGCAGTTACTCAGGGATCAGAAGCGGAAACACTGAAGCTTTCTTT. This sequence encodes CASSYSGIRSGNTEAFF.

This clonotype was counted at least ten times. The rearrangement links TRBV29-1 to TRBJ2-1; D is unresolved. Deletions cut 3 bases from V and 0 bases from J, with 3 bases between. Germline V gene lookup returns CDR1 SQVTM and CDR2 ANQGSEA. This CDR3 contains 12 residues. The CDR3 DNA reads TGCAGCGTTGACAGCTCCTACAATGAGCAGTTCTTC. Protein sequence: CSVDSSYNEQFF.

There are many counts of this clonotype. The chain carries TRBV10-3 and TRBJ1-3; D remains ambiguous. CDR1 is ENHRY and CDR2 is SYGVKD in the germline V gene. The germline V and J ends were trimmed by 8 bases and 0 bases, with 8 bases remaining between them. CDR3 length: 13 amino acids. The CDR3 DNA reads TGTGCCATCGGGATCAACTCTGGAAACACCATATATTTT. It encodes CAIGINSGNTIYF.

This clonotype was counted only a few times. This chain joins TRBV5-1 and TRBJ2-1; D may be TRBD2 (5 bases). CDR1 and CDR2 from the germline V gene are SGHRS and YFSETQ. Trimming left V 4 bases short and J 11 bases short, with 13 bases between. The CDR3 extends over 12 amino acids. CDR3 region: CASSASREKQFF. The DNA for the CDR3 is TGCGCCAGCAGCGCTAGCCGGGAAAAGCAGTTCTTC.

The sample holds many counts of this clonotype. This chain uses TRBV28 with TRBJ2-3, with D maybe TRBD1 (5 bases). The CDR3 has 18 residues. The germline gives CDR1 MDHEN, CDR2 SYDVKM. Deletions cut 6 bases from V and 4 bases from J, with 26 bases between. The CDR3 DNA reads TGTGCCAGCAGCCGTAAGTGGGGCGCTAGAAAGTCCCCAGATACGCAGTATTTT. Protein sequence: CASSRKWGARKSPDTQYF.

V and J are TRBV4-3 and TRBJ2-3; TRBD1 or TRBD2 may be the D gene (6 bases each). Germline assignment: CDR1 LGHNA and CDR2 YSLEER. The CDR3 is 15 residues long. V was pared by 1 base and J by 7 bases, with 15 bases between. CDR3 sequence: CASSQAGAAENTQYF. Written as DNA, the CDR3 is TGCGCCAGCAGCCAAGCGGGGGCCGCCGAGAATACGCAGTATTTT.

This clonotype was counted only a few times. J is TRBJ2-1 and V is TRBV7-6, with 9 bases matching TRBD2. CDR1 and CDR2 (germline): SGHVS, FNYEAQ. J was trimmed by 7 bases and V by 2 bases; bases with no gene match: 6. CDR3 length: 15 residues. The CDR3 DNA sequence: TGTGCCAGCAGCTTATCGTCTAGCGGGAATAATGAGCAGTTCTTC. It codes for CASSLSSSGNNEQFF. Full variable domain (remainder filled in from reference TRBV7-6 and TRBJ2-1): GAGVSQSPRYKVTKRGQDVALRCDPISGHVSLYWYRQALGQGPEFLTYFNYEAQQDKSGLPNDRFSAERPEGSISTLTIQRTEQRDSAMYRCASSLSSSGNNEQFFGPGTRLTVL.

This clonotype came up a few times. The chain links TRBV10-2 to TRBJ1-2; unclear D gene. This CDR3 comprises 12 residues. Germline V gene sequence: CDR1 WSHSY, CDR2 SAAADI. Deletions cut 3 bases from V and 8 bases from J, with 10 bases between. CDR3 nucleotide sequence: TGCGCCAGCAGTGAACAATATGAGGGCTACACCTTC. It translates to CASSEQYEGYTF.

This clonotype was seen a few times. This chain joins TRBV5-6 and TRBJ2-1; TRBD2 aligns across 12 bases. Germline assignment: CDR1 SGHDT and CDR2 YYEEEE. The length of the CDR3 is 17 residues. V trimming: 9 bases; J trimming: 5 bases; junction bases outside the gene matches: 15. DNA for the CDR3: TGTGCCACTACCTGGGCTAGCGGGAGGGAGGCCCACAATGAGCAGTTCTTC. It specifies CATTWASGREAHNEQFF.

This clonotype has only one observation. DNA of the CDR3: TGTGCCACCAGTGATCCCCAAGGTCCTAGCACGGATGAGCAGTTCTTC. Translating gives CATSDPQGPSTDEQFF. The V and J genes are TRBV24-1 and TRBJ2-1, with D tentatively TRBD2 (5 bases). Trimming shortened V by 3 bases and J by 8 bases, and 19 bases separated the two germline ends. Germline V gene data show CDR1 as KGHDR and CDR2 as SFDVKD. There are 16 residues in the CDR3.

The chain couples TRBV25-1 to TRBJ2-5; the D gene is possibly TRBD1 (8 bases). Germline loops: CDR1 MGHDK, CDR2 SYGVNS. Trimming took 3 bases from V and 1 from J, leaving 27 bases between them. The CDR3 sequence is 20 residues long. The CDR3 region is CASSDPQGAGETQVQETQYF. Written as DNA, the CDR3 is TGTGCCAGCAGTGATCCCCAGGGGGCGGGAGAGACCCAAGTCCAAGAGACCCAGTACTTC.

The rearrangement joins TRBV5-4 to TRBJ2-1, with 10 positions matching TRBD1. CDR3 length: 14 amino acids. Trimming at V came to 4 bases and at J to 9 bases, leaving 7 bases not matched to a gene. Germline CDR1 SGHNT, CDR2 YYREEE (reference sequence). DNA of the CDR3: TGTGCCAGCAGCATCCGGGACAGGGGCGGTGAGCAGTTCTTC. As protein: CASSIRDRGGEQFF.

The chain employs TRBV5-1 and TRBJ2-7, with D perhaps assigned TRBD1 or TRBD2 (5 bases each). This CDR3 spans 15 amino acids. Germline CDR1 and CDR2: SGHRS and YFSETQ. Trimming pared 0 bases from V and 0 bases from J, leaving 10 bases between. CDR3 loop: CASSLDPGTSYEQYF. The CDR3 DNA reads TGCGCCAGCAGCTTGGATCCGGGGACCTCCTACGAGCAGTACTTC.

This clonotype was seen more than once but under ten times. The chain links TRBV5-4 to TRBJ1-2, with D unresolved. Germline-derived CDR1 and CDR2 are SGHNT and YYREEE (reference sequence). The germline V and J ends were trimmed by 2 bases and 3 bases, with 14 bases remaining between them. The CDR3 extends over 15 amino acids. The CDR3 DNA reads TGTGCCAGCAGCTTAGGGTCTCGGGAGGACTATGGCTACACCTTC. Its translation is CASSLGSREDYGYTF.

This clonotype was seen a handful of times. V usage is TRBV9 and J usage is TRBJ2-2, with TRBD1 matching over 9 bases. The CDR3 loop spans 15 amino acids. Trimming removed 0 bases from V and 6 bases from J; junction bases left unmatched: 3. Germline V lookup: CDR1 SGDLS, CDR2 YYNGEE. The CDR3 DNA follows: TGTGCCAGCAGCGTAGTGAACAGGGGGCCCGGGGAGCTGTTTTTT. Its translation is CASSVVNRGPGELFF.

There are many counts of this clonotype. CDR3 sequence: CASSLVNAGGPIQYF. CDR3 nucleotide sequence: TGTGCCAGCAGCTTAGTGAATGCGGGGGGGCCCATTCAGTACTTC. The chain links TRBV11-2 to TRBJ2-4; 9 nucleotides match TRBD2. Germline CDR1 SGHAT, CDR2 FQNNGV. V shed 1 base and J 9 bases; nucleotides not matched to a gene: 7. This CDR3 has 15 amino acids.

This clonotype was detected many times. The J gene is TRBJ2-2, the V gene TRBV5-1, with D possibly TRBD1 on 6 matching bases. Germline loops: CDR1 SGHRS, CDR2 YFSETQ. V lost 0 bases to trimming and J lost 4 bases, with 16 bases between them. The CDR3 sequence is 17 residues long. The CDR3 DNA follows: TGCGCCAGCAGCTTGGGCCTGCAGGGGCTAAGCACCGGGGAGCTGTTTTTT. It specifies CASSLGLQGLSTGELFF.

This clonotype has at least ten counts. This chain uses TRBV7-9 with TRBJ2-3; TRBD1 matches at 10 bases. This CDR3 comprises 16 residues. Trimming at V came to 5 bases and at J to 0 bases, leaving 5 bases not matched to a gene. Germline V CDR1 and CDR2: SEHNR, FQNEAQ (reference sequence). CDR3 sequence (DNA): TGTGCCAGCAGCCGAGGGACAGGGGCTAGCACAGATACGCAGTATTTT. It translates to CASSRGTGASTDTQYF.

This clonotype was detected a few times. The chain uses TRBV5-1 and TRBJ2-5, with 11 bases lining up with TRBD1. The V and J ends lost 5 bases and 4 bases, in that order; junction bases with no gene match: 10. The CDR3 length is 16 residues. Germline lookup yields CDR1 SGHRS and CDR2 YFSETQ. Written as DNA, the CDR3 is TGCGCCAGCAGACCCTCCGGGACAGGGGGGTTAGAGACCCAGTACTTC. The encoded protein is CASRPSGTGGLETQYF.

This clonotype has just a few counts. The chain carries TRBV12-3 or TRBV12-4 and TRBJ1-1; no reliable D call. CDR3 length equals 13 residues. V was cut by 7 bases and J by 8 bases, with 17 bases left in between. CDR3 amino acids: CASTNLMGSEAFF. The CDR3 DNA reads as TGTGCCAGCACCAATCTCATGGGGTCAGAAGCTTTCTTT.

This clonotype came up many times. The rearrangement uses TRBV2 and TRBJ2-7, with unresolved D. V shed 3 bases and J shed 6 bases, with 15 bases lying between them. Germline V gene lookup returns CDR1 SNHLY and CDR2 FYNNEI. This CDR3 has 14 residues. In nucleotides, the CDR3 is TGTGCCAGCAGTGATGAACACCCCCAGTCCGAGCAGTACTTC. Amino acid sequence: CASSDEHPQSEQYF.

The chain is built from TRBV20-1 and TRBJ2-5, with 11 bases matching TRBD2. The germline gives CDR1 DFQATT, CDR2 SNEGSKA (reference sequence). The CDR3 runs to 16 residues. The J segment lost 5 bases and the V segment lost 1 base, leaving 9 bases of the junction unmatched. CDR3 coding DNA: TGCAGTGCTAGAGGACTAGCGGGGCGAGGGTCGGAGACCCAGTACTTC. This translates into CSARGLAGRGSETQYF.

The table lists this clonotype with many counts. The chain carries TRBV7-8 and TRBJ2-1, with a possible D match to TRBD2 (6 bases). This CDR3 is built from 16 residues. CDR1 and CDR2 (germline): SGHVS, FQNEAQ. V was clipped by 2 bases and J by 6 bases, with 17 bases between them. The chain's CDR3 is CASSLRRGISGNEQFF. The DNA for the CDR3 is TGTGCCAGCAGCTTAAGGAGGGGAATATCGGGCAATGAGCAGTTCTTC. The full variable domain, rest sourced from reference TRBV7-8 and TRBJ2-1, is GAGVSQSPRYKVAKRGQDVALRCDPISGHVSLFWYQQALGQGPEFLTYFQNEAQLDKSGLPSDRFFAERPEGSVSTLKIQRTQQEDSAVYLCASSLRRGISGNEQFFGPGTRLTVL.

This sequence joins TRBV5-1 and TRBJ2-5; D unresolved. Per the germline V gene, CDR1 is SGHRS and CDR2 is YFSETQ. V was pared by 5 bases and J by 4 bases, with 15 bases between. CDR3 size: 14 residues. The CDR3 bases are TGCGCCAGCAGGCCAGGCCGGGTTGGAGAGACCCAGTACTTC. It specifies CASRPGRVGETQYF.

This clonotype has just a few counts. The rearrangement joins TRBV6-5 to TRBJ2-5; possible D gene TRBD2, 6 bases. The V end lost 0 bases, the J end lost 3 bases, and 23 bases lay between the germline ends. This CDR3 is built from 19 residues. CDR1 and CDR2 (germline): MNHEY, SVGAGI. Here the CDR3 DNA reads TGTGCCAGCAGTTACTCGATAGCTGGTAGTTGGGGGGAGAAAGAGACCCAGTACTTC. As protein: CASSYSIAGSWGEKETQYF.

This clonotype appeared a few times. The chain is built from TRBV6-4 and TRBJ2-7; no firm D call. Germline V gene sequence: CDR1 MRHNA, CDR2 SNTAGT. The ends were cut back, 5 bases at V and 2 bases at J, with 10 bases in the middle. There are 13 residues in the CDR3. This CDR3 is CASSPGPAYEQYF. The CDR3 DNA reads TGTGCCAGCAGTCCTGGACCAGCCTACGAGCAGTACTTC.

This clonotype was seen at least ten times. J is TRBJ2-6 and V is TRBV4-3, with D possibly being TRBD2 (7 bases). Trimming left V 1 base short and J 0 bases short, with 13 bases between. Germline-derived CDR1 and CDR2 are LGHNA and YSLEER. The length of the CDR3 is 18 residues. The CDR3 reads CASSQGIRGGSGANVLTF. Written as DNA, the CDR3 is TGCGCCAGCAGCCAAGGTATTAGGGGGGGCTCTGGGGCCAACGTCCTGACTTTC.

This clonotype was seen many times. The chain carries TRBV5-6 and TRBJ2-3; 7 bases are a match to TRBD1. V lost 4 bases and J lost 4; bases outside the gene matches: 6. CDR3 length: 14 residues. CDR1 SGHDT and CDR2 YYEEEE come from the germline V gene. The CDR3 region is CASSAKTGADTQYF. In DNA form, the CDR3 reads TGTGCCAGCAGCGCCAAAACAGGGGCAGATACGCAGTATTTT.

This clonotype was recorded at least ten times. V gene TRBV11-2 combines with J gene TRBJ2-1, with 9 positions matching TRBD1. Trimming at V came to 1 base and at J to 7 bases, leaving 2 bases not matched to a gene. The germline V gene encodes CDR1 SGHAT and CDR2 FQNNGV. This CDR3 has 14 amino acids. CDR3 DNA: TGTGCCAGCAGCTTAGGGACAGGGGTAAATGAGCAGTTCTTC. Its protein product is CASSLGTGVNEQFF.

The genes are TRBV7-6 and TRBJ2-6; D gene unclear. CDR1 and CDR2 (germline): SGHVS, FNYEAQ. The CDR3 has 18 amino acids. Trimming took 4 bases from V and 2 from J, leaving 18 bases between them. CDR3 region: CASSSSLFGLAGANVLTF. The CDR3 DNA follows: TGTGCCAGCAGCTCCAGCCTATTCGGGCTGGCTGGGGCCAACGTCCTGACTTTC.